This T cell receptor (beta chain) was recorded in a study of neoadjuvant nivolumab and ipilimumab in lung cancer. CDR1 is LNHNV and CDR2 is YYDKDF in the germline V gene (reference sequence). This CDR3 region has 15 residues. Trimming at V came to 0 bases and at J to 7 bases, leaving 7 bases not matched to a gene. TCRdb's table, derived via immunoSEQ multiplex PCR, lists solely in-frame clones and lacks some. Of about 38,000 clones in the sample, 85% to 90% were seen once. Overall study results and limits: From pretherapy to surgery, tumor richness and clonality rose with dual therapy. Higher pretherapy blood TCR richness went with higher resected-tumor richness. TCR receptors were sequenced in few samples. TCR richness and clonality were higher in tumors than adjacent uninvolved lung.

In the case of this clone: No antigen is known for it.

The sequence was collected from an adult with non-small cell lung cancer. The chain uses TRBV15 and TRBJ2-7; the match to TRBD2 covers 9 bases. The sequenced sample was peripheral blood, obtained before neoadjuvant nivolumab, alone or with ipilimumab. The CDR3 reads CATSRDQTSGLEQYF. In DNA form, the CDR3 reads TGTGCCACCAGCAGAGATCAGACTAGCGGTCTTGAGCAGTACTTC. Supplemented by reference TRBV15 and TRBJ2-7, the full variable domain reads DAMVIQNPRYQVTQFGKPVTLSCSQTLNHNVMYWYQQKSSQAPKLLFHYYDKDFNNEADTPDNFQSRRPNTSFCFLDIRSPGLGDTAMYLCATSRDQTSGLEQYFGPGTRLTVT.